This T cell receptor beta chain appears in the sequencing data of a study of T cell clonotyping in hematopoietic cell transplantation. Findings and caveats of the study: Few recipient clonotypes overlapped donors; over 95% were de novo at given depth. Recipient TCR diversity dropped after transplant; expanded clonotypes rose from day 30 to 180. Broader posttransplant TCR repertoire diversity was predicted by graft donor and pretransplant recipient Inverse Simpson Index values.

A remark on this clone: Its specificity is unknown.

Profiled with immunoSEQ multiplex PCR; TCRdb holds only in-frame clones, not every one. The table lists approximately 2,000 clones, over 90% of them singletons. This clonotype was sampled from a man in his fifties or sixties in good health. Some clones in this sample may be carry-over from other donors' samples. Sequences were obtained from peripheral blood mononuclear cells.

Written as DNA, the CDR3 is TGTGCCATCGGACGTCCCTCGGACACCCAGTACTTC. Protein sequence: CAIGRPSDTQYF. This chain connects TRBV10-3 to TRBJ2-5, with D unclear. Germline loops: CDR1 ENHRY, CDR2 SYGVKD. The CDR3 has 12 amino acids. Trimming shortened V by 8 bases and J by 8 bases, and 15 bases separated the two germline ends.